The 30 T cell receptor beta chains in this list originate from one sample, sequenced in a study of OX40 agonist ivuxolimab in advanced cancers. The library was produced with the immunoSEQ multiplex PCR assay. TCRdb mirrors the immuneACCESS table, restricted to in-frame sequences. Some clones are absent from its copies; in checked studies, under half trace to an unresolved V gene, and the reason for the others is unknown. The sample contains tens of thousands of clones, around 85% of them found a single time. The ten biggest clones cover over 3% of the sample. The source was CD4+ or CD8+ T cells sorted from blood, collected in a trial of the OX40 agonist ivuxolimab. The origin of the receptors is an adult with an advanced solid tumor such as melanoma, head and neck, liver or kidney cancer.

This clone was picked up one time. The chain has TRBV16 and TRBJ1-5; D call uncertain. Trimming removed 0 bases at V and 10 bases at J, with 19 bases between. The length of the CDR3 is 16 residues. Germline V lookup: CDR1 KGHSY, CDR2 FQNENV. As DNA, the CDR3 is TGTGCCAGCAGCCAATCTCTCCCTGGGGAAAATCGACCCCAGCATTTT. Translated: CASSQSLPGENRPQHF.

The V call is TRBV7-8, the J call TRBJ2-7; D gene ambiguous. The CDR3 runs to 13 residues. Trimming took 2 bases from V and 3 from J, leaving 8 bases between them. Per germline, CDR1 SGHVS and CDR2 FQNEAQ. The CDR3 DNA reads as TGTGCCAGCAGCTTAAGTGATAACTACGAGCAGTACTTC. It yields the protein CASSLSDNYEQYF.

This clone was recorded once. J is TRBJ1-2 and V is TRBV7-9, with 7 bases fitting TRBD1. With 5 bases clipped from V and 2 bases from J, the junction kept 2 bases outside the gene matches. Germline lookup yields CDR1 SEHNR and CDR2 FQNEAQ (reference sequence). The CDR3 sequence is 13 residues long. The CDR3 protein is CASSPQGNYGYTF. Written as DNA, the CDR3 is TGTGCCAGCAGCCCACAGGGGAACTATGGCTACACCTTC.

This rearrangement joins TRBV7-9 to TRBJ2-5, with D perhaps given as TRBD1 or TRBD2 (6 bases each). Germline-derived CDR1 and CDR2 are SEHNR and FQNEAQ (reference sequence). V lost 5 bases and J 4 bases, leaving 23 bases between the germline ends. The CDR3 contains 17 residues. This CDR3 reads CASSPNWRGRGLETQYF. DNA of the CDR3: TGTGCCAGCAGCCCAAATTGGCGGGGCAGGGGTTTAGAGACCCAGTACTTC.

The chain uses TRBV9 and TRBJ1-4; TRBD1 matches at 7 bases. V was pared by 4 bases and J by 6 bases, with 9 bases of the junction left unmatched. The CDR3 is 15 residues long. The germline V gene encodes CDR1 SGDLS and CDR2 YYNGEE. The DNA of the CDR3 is TGTGCCAGCAGCTCCCGACAGGGAGTGGATGAAAAACTGTTTTTT. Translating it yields CASSSRQGVDEKLFF.

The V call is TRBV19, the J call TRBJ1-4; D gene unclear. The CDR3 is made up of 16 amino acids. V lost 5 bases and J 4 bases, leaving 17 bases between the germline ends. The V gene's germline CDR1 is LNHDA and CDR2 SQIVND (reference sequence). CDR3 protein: CASSWAVRKINEKLFF. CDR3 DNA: TGTGCCAGTAGTTGGGCGGTTAGAAAGATTAATGAAAAACTGTTTTTT.

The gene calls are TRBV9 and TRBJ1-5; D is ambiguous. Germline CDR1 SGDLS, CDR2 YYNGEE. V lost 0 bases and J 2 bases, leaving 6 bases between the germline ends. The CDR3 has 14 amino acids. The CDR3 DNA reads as TGTGCCAGCAGCGTAGACGGGGGCAATCAGCCCCAGCATTTT. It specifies CASSVDGGNQPQHF. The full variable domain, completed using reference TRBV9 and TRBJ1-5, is DSGVTQTPKHLITATGQRVTLRCSPRSGDLSVYWYQQSLDQGLQFLIQYYNGEERAKGNILERFSAQQFPDLHSELNLSSLELGDSALYFCASSVDGGNQPQHFGDGTRLSIL.

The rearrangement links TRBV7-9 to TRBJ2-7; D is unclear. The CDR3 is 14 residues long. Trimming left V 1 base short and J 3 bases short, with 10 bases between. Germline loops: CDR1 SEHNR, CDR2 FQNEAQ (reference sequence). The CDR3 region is CASSLDQRYYEQYF. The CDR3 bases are TGTGCCAGCAGCTTAGACCAGAGGTACTACGAGCAGTACTTC.

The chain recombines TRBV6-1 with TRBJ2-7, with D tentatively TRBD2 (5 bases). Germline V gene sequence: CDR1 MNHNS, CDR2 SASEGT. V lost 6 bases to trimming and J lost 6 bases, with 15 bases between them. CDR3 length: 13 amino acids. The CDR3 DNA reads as TGTGCCAGCAGCGGGGATGGGTTTTCCGAGCAGTACTTC. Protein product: CASSGDGFSEQYF.

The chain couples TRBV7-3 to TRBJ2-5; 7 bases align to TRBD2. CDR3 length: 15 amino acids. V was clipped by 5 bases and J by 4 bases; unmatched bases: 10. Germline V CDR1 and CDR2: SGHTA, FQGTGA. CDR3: CASSPVVGEGETQYF. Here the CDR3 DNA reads TGTGCCAGCAGCCCCGTTGTGGGGGAGGGAGAGACCCAGTACTTC.

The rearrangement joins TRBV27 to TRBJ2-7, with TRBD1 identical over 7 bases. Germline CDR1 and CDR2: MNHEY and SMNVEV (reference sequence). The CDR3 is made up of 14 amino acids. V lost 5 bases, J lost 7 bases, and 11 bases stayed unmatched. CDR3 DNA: TGTGCCAGCAGTCCACAGACAGGGTTAGGAGAGCAGTACTTC. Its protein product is CASSPQTGLGEQYF.

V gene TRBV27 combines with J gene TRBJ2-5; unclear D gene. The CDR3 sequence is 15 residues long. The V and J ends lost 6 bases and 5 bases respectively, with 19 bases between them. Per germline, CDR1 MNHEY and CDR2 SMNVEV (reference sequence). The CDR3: CASRPPLPVVETQYF. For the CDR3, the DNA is TGTGCCAGCAGACCACCCCTCCCGGTCGTGGAGACCCAGTACTTC.

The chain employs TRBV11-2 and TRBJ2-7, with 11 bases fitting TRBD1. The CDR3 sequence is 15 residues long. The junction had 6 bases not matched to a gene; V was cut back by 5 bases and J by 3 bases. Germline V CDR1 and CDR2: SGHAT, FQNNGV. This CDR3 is CASSHAGTGGYEQYF. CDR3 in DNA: TGTGCCAGCAGCCATGCCGGGACAGGGGGCTACGAGCAGTACTTC. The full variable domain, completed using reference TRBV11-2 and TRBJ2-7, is EAGVAQSPRYKIIEKRQSVAFWCNPISGHATLYWYQQILGQGPKLLIQFQNNGVVDDSQLPKDRFSAERLKGVDSTLKIQPAKLEDSAVYLCASSHAGTGGYEQYFGPGTRLTVT.

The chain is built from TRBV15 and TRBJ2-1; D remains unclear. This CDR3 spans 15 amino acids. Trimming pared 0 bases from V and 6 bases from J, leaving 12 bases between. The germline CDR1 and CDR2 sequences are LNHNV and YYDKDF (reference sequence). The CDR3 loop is CATSREYYPANEQFF. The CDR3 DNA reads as TGTGCCACCAGCAGAGAGTACTACCCGGCCAATGAGCAGTTCTTC.

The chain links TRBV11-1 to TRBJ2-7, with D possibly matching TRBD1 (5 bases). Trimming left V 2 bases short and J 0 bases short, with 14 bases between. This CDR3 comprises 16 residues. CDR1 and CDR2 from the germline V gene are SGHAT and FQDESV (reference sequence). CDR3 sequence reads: CASSLSDSLNSYEQYF. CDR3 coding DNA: TGTGCCAGCAGCTTAAGCGACAGCCTGAACTCCTACGAGCAGTACTTC.

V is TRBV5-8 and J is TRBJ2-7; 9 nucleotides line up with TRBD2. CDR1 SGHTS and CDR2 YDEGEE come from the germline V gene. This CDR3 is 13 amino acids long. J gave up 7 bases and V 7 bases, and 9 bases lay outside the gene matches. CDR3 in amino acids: CASHGREGREQYF. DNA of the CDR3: TGTGCCAGCCACGGGCGGGAGGGAAGGGAGCAGTACTTC.

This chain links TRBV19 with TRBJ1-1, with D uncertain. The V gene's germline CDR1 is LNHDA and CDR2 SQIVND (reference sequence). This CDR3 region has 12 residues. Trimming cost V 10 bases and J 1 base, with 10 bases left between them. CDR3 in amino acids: CATRLGNTEAFF. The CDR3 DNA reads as TGTGCCACCAGGCTGGGGAACACTGAAGCTTTCTTT. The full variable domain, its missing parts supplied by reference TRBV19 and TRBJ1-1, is DGGITQSPKYLFRKEGQNVTLSCEQNLNHDAMYWYRQDPGQGLRLIYYSQIVNDFQKGDIAEGYSVSREKKESFPLTVTSAQKNPTAFYLCATRLGNTEAFFGQGTRLTVV.

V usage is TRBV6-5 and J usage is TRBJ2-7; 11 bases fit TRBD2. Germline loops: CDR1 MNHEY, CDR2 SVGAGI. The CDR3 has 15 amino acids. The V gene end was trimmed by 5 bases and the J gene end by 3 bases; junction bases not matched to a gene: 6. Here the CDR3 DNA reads TGTGCCAGCAGTCAACTAGCGGGAGAAAACTACGAGCAGTACTTC. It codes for CASSQLAGENYEQYF.

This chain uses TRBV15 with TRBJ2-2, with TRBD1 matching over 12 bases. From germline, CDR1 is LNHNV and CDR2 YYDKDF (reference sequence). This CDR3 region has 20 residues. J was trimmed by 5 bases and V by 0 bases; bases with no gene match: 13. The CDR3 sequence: CATSRDRGQGALLKTGELFF. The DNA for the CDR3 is TGTGCCACCAGCAGAGATCGGGGACAGGGGGCCTTACTTAAGACCGGGGAGCTGTTTTTT.

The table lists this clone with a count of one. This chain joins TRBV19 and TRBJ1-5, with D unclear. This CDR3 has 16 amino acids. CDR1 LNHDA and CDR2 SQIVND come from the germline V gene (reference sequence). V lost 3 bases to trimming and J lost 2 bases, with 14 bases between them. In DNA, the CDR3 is TGTGCCAGTAGTATTTCATGGGCCGAGGGCAATCAGCCCCAGCATTTT. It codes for CASSISWAEGNQPQHF.

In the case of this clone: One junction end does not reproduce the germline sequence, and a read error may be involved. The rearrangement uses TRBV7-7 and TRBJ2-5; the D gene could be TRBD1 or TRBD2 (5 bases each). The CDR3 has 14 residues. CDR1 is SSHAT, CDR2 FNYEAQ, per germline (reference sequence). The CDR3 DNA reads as TGTGCTAGCAGCTTGGCTGGGGGTGGGGAGACCCAGTACTTC. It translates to CASSLAGGGETQYF.

CDR3: CASSSSGTVYYEQYF. CDR3 DNA sequence: TGTGCCAGCAGTTCATCGGGGACGGTTTACTACGAGCAGTACTTC. This chain links TRBV28 with TRBJ2-7; D may match TRBD1 or TRBD2 (5 bases each). CDR1 is MDHEN and CDR2 is SYDVKM in the germline V gene. CDR3 length: 15 amino acids. The V and J ends lost 4 bases and 3 bases respectively, with 16 bases between them.

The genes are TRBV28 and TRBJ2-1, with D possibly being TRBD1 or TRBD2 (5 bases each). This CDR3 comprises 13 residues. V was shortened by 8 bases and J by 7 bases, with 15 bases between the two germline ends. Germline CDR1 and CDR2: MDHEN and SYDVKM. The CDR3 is CASLGVTVNEQFF. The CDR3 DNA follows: TGTGCCAGCTTGGGGGTAACGGTGAATGAGCAGTTCTTC.

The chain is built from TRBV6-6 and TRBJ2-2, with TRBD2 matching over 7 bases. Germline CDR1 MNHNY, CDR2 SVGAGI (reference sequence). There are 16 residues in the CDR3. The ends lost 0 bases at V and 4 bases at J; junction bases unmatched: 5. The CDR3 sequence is CASSYSSGTVTGELFF. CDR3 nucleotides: TGTGCCAGCAGTTACTCGAGCGGGACGGTCACCGGGGAGCTGTTTTTT.

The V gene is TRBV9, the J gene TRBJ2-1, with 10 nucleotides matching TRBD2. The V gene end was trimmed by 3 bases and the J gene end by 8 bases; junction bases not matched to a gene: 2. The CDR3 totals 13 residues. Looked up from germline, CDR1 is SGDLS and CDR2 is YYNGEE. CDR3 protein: CASSGLAGDEQFF. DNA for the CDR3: TGTGCCAGCAGCGGGCTAGCGGGAGATGAGCAGTTCTTC.

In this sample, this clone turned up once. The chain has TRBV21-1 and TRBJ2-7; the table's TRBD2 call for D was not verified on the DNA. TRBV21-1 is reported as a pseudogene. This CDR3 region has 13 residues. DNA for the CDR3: TGTGCCAGCAGCAACCATCTAACCTACGAGCAGTACTTC. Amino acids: CASSNHLTYEQYF.

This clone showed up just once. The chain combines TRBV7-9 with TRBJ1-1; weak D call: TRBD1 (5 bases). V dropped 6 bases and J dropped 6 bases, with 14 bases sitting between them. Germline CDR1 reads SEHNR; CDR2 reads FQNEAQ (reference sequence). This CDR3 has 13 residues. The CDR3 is CASSSGAVPEAFF. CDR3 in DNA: TGTGCCAGCAGTTCCGGGGCAGTCCCTGAAGCTTTCTTT.

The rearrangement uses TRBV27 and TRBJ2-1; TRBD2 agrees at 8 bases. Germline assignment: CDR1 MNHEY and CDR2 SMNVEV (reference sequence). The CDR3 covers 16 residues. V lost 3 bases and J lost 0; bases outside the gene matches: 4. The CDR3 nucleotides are TGTGCCAGCAGTTTCCTCGCGGGAGGCTCCTACAATGAGCAGTTCTTC. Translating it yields CASSFLAGGSYNEQFF.

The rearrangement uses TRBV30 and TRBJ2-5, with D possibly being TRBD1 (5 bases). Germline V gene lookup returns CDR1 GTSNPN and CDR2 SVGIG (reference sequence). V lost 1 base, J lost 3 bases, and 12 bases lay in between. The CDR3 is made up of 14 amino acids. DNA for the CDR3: TGTGCCTGGAGTGCAGGGCAGTTCGAAGAGACCCAGTACTTC. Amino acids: CAWSAGQFEETQYF.

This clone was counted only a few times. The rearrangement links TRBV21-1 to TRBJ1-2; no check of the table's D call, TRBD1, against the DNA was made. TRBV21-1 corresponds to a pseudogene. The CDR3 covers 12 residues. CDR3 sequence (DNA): TGTTCCCAGGCGTCTGAGAACTATGGCTACACCTTC. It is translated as CSQASENYGYTF.